The clone carrying this T cell receptor beta chain was counted a few times. These data are taken from a study of T-cell reconstitution after alpha-beta-depleted transplantation in children. CDR3 size: 14 residues. Trimming left V 1 base short and J 5 bases short, with 12 bases between. Germline loops: CDR1 SEHNR, CDR2 FQNEAQ (reference sequence). Researchers prepared the TCRbeta library using unique molecular identifiers, the study reports. TCRdb reanalysed the PCR reads using MiXCR and keeps one entry per CDR3 protein. In the table there are some 460,000 distinct CDR3 sequences, 15% to 20% of which are singletons.

This sequence joins TRBV7-9 and TRBJ2-7, with D possibly being TRBD1 (6 bases). The material sequenced was PBMCs, mostly from graft donor cells, taken 360 days after TCRalphabeta/CD19-depleted stem cell transplant. This sequence originates from a boy under two years old who had a stem cell transplant for Wiskott-Aldrich syndrome, so the T cells may come from the graft donor. CDR3 protein: CASSLDRAMDEQYF. In DNA form, the CDR3 reads TGTGCCAGCAGCTTAGACAGGGCTATGGACGAGCAGTACTTC.